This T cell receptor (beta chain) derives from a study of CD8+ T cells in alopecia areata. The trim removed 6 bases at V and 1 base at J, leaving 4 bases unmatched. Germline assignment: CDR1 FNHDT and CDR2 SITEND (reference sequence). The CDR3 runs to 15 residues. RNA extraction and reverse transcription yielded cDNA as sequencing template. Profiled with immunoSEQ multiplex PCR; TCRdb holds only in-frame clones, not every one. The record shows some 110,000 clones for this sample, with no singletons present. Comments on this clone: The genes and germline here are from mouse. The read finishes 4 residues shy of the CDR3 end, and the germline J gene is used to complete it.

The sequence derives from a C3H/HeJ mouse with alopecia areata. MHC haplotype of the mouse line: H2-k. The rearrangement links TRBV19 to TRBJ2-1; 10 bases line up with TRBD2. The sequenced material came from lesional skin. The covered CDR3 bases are TGTGCCAGCATCGACTGGGGGGCCAACTATGCT. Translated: CASIDWGANYA. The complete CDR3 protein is CASIDWGANYAEQFF.